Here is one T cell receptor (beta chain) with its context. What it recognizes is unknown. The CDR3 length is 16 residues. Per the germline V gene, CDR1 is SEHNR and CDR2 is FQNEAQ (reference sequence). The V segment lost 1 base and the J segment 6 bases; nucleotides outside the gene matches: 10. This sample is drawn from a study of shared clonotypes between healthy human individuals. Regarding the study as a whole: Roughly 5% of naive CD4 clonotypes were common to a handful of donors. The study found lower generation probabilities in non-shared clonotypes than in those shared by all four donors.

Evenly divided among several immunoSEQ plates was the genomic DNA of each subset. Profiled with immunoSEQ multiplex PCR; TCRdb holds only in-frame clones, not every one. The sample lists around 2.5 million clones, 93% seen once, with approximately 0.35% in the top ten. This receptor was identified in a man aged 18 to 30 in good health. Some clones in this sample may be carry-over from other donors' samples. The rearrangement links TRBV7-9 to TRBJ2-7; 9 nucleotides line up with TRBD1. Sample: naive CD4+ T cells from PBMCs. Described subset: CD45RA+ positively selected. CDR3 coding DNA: TGTGCCAGCAGCTTAGTTGGGGACAGGGCGGACGGCGAGCAGTACTTC. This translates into CASSLVGDRADGEQYF. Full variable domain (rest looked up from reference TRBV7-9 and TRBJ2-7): DTGVSQNPRHKITKRGQNVTFRCDPISEHNRLYWYRQTLGQGPEFLTYFQNEAQLEKSRLLSDRFSAERPKGSFSTLEIQRTEQGDSAMYLCASSLVGDRADGEQYFGPGTRLTVT.